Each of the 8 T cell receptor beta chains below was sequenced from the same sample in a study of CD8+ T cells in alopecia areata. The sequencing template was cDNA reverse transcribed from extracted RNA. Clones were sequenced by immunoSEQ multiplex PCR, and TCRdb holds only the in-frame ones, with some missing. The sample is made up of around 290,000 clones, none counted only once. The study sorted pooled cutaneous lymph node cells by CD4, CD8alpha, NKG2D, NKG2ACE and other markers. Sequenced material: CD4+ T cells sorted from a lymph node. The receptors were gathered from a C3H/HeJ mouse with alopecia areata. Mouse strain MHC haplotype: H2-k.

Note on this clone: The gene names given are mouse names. CDR3 DNA (partial): TGTGCCAGCAGTGATAACTGGGGGGTACGTCAAAAC. It codes for CASSDNWGVRQN. From start to end, the CDR3 is CASSDNWGVRQNTLYF. The chain uses TRBV13-1 and TRBJ2-4, with 9 bases aligning to TRBD2. The observed sequence ends 4 residues before the CDR3 terminus, with the missing tail filled in from the germline J gene. Germline CDR1 reads NSHNY; CDR2 reads SYGAGN. Losses at the gene ends were 1 base for V and 1 base for J; bases not matched to a gene: 4. The CDR3 spans 16 residues.

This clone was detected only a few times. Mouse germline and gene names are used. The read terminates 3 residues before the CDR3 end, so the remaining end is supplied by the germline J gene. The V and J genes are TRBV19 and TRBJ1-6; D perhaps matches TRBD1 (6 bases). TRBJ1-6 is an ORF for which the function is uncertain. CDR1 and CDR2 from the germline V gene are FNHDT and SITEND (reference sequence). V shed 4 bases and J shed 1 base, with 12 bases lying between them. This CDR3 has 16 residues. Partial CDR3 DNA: TGTGCCAGCAGTCTGGGACATACCTCCTATAATTCGCCC. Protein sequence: CASSLGHTSYNSP. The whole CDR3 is CASSLGHTSYNSPLYF.

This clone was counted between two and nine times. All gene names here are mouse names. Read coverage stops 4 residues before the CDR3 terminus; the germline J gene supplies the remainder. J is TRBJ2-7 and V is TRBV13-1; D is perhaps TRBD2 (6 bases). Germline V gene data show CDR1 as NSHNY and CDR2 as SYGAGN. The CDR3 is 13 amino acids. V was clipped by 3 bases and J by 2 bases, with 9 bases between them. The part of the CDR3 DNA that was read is TGTGCCAGCAGTGGAACTGGGACCTAT. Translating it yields CASSGTGTY. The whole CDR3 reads CASSGTGTYEQYF.

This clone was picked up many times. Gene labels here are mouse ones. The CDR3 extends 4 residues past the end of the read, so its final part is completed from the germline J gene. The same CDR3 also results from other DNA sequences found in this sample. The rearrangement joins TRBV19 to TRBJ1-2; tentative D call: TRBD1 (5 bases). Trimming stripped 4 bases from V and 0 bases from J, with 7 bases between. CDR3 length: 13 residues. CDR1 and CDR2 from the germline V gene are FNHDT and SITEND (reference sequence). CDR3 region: CASSPTANSDYTF. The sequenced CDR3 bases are TGTGCCAGCAGTCCGACAGCAAACTCC.

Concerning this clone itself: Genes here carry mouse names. CDR3 DNA (partial): TGTGCCTGGAGTTCAGGGACTTATAATTCGCCC. Translated, it gives CAWSSGTYNSP. The full CDR3 protein is CAWSSGTYNSPLYF. The chain joins TRBV31 to TRBJ1-6; maybe TRBD1 (5 bases). The CDR3 end lies 3 residues beyond the end of the read and is filled in from the germline J gene. TRBJ1-6 has ORF status, its function being uncertain. Per the germline V gene, CDR1 is GKSSPN and CDR2 is SITVG. The CDR3 runs 14 residues. V shed 2 bases and J shed 4 bases, with 9 bases lying between them.

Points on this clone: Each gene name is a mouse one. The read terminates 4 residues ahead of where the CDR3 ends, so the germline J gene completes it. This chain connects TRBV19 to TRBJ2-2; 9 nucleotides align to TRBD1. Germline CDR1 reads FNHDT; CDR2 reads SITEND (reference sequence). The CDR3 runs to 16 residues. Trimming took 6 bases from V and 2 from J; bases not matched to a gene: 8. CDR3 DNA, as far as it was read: TGTGCCAGCACCAACAGGGGGCTCGGGAACACCGGG. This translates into CASTNRGLGNTG. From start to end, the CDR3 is CASTNRGLGNTGQLYF. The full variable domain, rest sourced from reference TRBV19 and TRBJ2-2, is GGIITQTPKFLIGQEGQKLTLKCQQNFNHDTMYWYRQDSGKGLRLIYYSITENDLQKGDLSEGYDASREKKSSFSLTVTSAQKNEMAVFLCASTNRGLGNTGQLYFGEGSKLTVL.

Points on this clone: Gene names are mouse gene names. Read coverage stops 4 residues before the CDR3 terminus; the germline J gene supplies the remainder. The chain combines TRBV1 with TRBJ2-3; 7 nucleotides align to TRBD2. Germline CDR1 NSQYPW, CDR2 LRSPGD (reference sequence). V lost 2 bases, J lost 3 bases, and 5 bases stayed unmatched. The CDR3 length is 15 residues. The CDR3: CTCSATGVEAETLYF. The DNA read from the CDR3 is TGCACCTGCAGTGCAACTGGGGTGGAGGCAGAA. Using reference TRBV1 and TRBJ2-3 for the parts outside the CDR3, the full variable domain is VTLLEQNPRWRLVPRGQAVNLRCILKNSQYPWMSWYQQDLQKQLQWLFTLRSPGDKEVKSLPGADYLATRVTDTELRLQVANMSQGRTLYCTCSATGVEAETLYFGSGTRLTVL.

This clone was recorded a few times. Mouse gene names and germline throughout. The CDR3 sequence is CTCSATGTTETLYF. CDR3 DNA, as far as it was read: TGCACCTGCAGTGCAACCGGGACAACAGAA. V and J are TRBV1 and TRBJ2-3; D perhaps matches TRBD1 (6 bases). Coverage ceases 4 residues before the CDR3 finishes, and the germline J gene fills in the end. The CDR3 is 14 residues long. Trimming took off 2 bases at V and 4 bases at J, with 10 bases between the two ends. Germline loops: CDR1 NSQYPW, CDR2 LRSPGD (reference sequence). The whole variable domain, filled in from reference TRBV1 and TRBJ2-3, reads VTLLEQNPRWRLVPRGQAVNLRCILKNSQYPWMSWYQQDLQKQLQWLFTLRSPGDKEVKSLPGADYLATRVTDTELRLQVANMSQGRTLYCTCSATGTTETLYFGSGTRLTVL.